This T cell receptor beta chain is from a study of blood T cells in healthy people across ages. Study-level findings and limits: A roughly linear fall in TCR beta diversity per million T cells was seen with increasing age.

For the second PCR, which ran for about 7 to 11 cycles, a sample-barcoded 5' primer and a J-beta primer mix were used. TCRdb called the 5' RACE reads again in MiXCR, with one record for every CDR3 protein. The repertoire holds approximately 320,000 distinct CDR3 sequences, with roughly 26% as singletons. The CDR3 is 16 residues long. The germline V gene encodes CDR1 MNHNY and CDR2 SVGAGI (reference sequence). The table lists this clonotype with a few counts. The antigen remains unidentified. This TCR came from a woman in her 70s in good health. The chain recombines TRBV6-6 with TRBJ2-5; TRBD2 matches at 12 bases. The J call could be wrong; TRBJ2-1 is a better fit for the DNA end. Sequenced: blood. CDR3: CASSYSITSGRNEQFF. In DNA form, the CDR3 reads TGTGCCAGCAGTTACTCGATAACTAGCGGGAGGAATGAGCAGTTCTTC.